This entry lists 31 T cell receptor beta chains sequenced from one sample in a study of HIV-infected patients and healthy controls (dated by TCRdb to 2013 to 2014). The library was generated by 5' RACE. The listed sequencing device is Illumina MiSeq. Reverse transcription of 400 to 650 ng RNA was performed with SuperScript III using primers directed against the alpha and beta constant regions. Separate alpha and beta chain libraries were generated by chain-specific third strand synthesis with multiplexing indices. In TCRdb, the public reads were trimmed at Q25 with fastp and aligned with MiXCR, with productive beta chains retained. Identical CDR3 protein sequences are pooled into one entry, listed with their most common genes and DNA. For this sample there are about 16,000 distinct CDR3 sequences; 9% to 9.5% appear just once. In total, the top ten clones hold 5% to 6.5% of the sample. Whole blood was used without cell fractionation, so the repertoire reflected all unsorted peripheral T cells.

The sequenced sample was blood. The receptors were gathered from an adult in good health.

This clonotype was counted ten times or more. The genes are TRBV20-1 and TRBJ2-3, with D hard to call. Germline CDR1 and CDR2: DFQATT and SNEGSKA (reference sequence). V lost 3 bases and J 0 bases, leaving 7 bases between the germline ends. The CDR3 is 13 amino acids. CDR3 nucleotide sequence: TGCAGTGCTAGGGGTAATAGCACAGATACGCAGTATTTT. This sequence encodes CSARGNSTDTQYF.

Ten or more counts support this clonotype. V and J are TRBV19 and TRBJ1-1; the match to TRBD1 covers 10 bases. Trimming at V came to 5 bases and at J to 4 bases, leaving 7 bases not matched to a gene. Germline V lookup: CDR1 LNHDA, CDR2 SQIVND (reference sequence). The CDR3 spans 15 residues. CDR3 in amino acids: CASSPRTGGVTEAFF. CDR3 nucleotides: TGTGCCAGTAGTCCCCGGACAGGGGGAGTCACTGAAGCTTTCTTT.

This clonotype was picked up a small number of times. The J gene is TRBJ2-2, the V gene TRBV9; D remains ambiguous. CDR3 size: 15 residues. V was cut by 6 bases and J by 4 bases, with 16 bases left in between. In germline, CDR1 is SGDLS, CDR2 YYNGEE. The CDR3 here is CASNPLDGRTGELFF. The CDR3 DNA is TGTGCCAGCAACCCCCTGGACGGTCGCACCGGGGAGCTGTTTTTT.

The J gene is TRBJ2-5, the V gene TRBV5-5, with 10 nucleotides matching TRBD2. This CDR3 contains 15 residues. Germline CDR1 and CDR2: SGHKS and YYEKEE (reference sequence). The J segment lost 4 bases and the V segment lost 0 bases, leaving 3 bases of the junction unmatched. The DNA for the CDR3 is TGTGCCAGCAGCTTGGGGACTAGCGGTGCAGAGACCCAGTACTTC. Its protein product is CASSLGTSGAETQYF.

This clonotype has a count of ten or more. CDR3 nucleotides: TGTGCCAGCAGCCAAGGCTCACTATTGGGGGGCAATGAGCAGTTCTTC. Translated: CASSQGSLLGGNEQFF. The chain combines TRBV3-1 with TRBJ2-1; D may be TRBD2 (6 bases). Germline-derived CDR1 and CDR2 are LGHDT and YNNKEL (reference sequence). This CDR3 is 16 amino acids long. V lost 1 base to trimming and J lost 6 bases, with 16 bases between them.

This clonotype was seen ten or more times. This chain joins TRBV7-3 and TRBJ1-1; 8 nucleotides align to TRBD1. CDR1 and CDR2 (germline): SGHTA, FQGTGA. This CDR3 region has 14 residues. Germline trimming cut 2 bases from V and 3 bases from J; bases unmatched to any gene: 2. CDR3 residues: CASSLGGQDTEAFF. Here the CDR3 DNA reads TGTGCCAGCAGCTTAGGGGGACAGGACACTGAAGCTTTCTTT.

This clonotype has just a few counts. The chain employs TRBV6-1 and TRBJ2-7; no reliable D call. This CDR3 has 12 residues. Per the germline V gene, CDR1 is MNHNS and CDR2 is SASEGT. V was clipped by 4 bases and J by 6 bases, with 10 bases between them. CDR3 nucleotide sequence: TGTGCCAGCAGTGCCCTCTCGCGCGAGCAGTACGTC. Its protein is CASSALSREQYV.

The CDR3, as DNA: TGCGCCAGCAGCCAAGAAACTACCACCCTTGAGAATACGCAGTATTTT. Its translation: CASSQETTTLENTQYF. The V and J genes are TRBV4-3 and TRBJ2-3, with no clear D. The CDR3 consists of 16 residues. The germline CDR1 and CDR2 sequences are LGHNA and YSLEER. Trimming left V 0 bases short and J 7 bases short, with 17 bases between.

By share of the sample, this clonotype is medium-sized. The V gene is TRBV28, the J gene TRBJ1-5; D is ambiguous. V was shortened by 3 bases and J by 6 bases, with 6 bases between the two germline ends. There are 12 residues in the CDR3. The germline V gene has CDR1 MDHEN and CDR2 SYDVKM. CDR3 sequence reads: CASSFLGQPQHF. CDR3 bases: TGTGCCAGCAGTTTCTTGGGTCAGCCCCAGCATTTT.

This clonotype was recorded many times. The chain uses TRBV6-5 and TRBJ2-3; 7 bases align to TRBD1. Germline-derived CDR1 and CDR2 are MNHEY and SVGAGI. The CDR3 is 17 residues long. V shed 0 bases, J shed 3 bases, and the junction held 9 bases outside the gene matches. CDR3 protein: CASSYSRFDRVTDTQYF. CDR3 nucleotides: TGTGCCAGCAGTTACTCGCGATTTGACAGGGTAACAGATACGCAGTATTTT.

This clonotype was counted only a few times. The J gene is TRBJ2-3, the V gene TRBV9, with D uncertain. CDR3 size: 12 residues. V lost 0 bases to trimming and J lost 6 bases, with 5 bases between them. Germline V CDR1 and CDR2: SGDLS, YYNGEE. The DNA of the CDR3 is TGTGCCAGCAGCGTAGGGTCCGATACGCAGTATTTT. The encoded protein is CASSVGSDTQYF.

The rearrangement joins TRBV27 to TRBJ2-3, with 7 bases matching TRBD2. The CDR3 contains 16 residues. Germline assignment: CDR1 MNHEY and CDR2 SMNVEV (reference sequence). J was trimmed by 6 bases and V by 4 bases; bases with no gene match: 13. For the CDR3, the DNA is TGTGCCAGCAGTTCCTCAGGGTTAGCGGGTTCGGATACGCAGTATTTT. This translates into CASSSSGLAGSDTQYF.

This clonotype was detected only a few times. The genes are TRBV29-1 and TRBJ1-1; TRBD1 is a possible D gene (5 bases). This CDR3 is built from 12 residues. Germline-derived CDR1 and CDR2 are SQVTM and ANQGSEA. Trimming pared 6 bases from V and 0 bases from J, leaving 8 bases between. In nucleotides, the CDR3 is TGCAGCGTCCAACAGGTGAACACTGAAGCTTTCTTT. It yields the protein CSVQQVNTEAFF.

This clonotype was detected ten times or more. This chain joins TRBV5-1 and TRBJ2-2; D may be TRBD1 (6 bases). Germline values: CDR1 SGHRS, CDR2 YFSETQ. The CDR3 sequence is 15 residues long. The V end was cut by 4 bases, the J end by 1 base, with 11 bases between. CDR3 coding DNA: TGCGCCAGCAGCGGGGGACACGTGAACACCGGGGAGCTGTTTTTT. Residues: CASSGGHVNTGELFF. The complete variable domain, with remaining parts taken from reference TRBV5-1 and TRBJ2-2, reads KAGVTQTPRYLIKTRGQQVTLSCSPISGHRSVSWYQQTPGQGLQFLFEYFSETQRNKGNFPGRFSGRQFSNSRSEMNVSTLELGDSALYLCASSGGHVNTGELFFGEGSRLTVL.

This clonotype was found many times. The chain recombines TRBV29-1 with TRBJ2-3, with 8 bases matching TRBD2. Germline V CDR1 and CDR2: SQVTM, ANQGSEA. The V gene end was trimmed by 6 bases and the J gene end by 4 bases; junction bases not matched to a gene: 3. The CDR3 is made up of 12 amino acids. CDR3 sequence reads: CSVAGAADTQYF. The CDR3 DNA reads TGCAGCGTAGCGGGGGCGGCAGATACGCAGTATTTT.

This clonotype was detected many times. This rearrangement joins TRBV12-3 or TRBV12-4 to TRBJ2-5; D is perhaps TRBD2 (6 bases). Trimming removed 1 base at V and 1 base at J, with 13 bases between. CDR3 size: 16 residues. The CDR3 region is CASSLGSSGFQETQYF. CDR3 sequence (DNA): TGTGCCAGCAGTTTAGGGTCCAGCGGGTTCCAAGAGACCCAGTACTTC.

The table lists this clonotype with a few counts. This chain links TRBV5-5 with TRBJ2-7, with no clear D. V lost 4 bases and J lost 3, with 17 bases in between. CDR3 size: 15 residues. From germline, CDR1 is SGHKS and CDR2 YYEKEE (reference sequence). Written as DNA, the CDR3 is TGTGCCAGCAGCCCTATAATAGGCCAGAGCTACGAGCAGTACTTC. Protein product: CASSPIIGQSYEQYF. Based on the CDR3 plus reference TRBV5-5 and TRBJ2-7, the full variable domain is DAGVTQSPTHLIKTRGQQVTLRCSPISGHKSVSWYQQVLGQGPQFIFQYYEKEERGRGNFPDRFSARQFPNYSSELNVNALLLGDSALYLCASSPIIGQSYEQYFGPGTRLTVT.

This clonotype was recorded at least ten times. The chain carries TRBV7-3 and TRBJ2-2; unclear D gene. CDR3 size: 14 residues. V was trimmed by 4 bases and J by 7 bases, leaving 13 bases between them. Per germline, CDR1 SGHTA and CDR2 FQGTGA. The CDR3 spells CASSSLLDVGELFF. The CDR3 bases are TGTGCCAGCAGCTCCCTCTTGGACGTCGGGGAGCTGTTTTTT.

This clonotype was seen at least ten times. The chain uses TRBV3-1 and TRBJ1-1; D gene uncertain. V was trimmed by 0 bases and J by 0 bases, leaving 14 bases between them. Germline V lookup: CDR1 LGHDT, CDR2 YNNKEL (reference sequence). The CDR3 consists of 17 residues. The CDR3 region has the DNA TGTGCCAGCAGCCAAGAGGTAGCCACCCTAATGAACACTGAAGCTTTCTTT. This translates into CASSQEVATLMNTEAFF. Based on the CDR3 plus reference TRBV3-1 and TRBJ1-1, the full variable domain is DTAVSQTPKYLVTQMGNDKSIKCEQNLGHDTMYWYKQDSKKFLKIMFSYNNKELIINETVPNRFSPKSPDKAHLNLHINSLELGDSAVYFCASSQEVATLMNTEAFFGQGTRLTVV.

This clonotype has a count of ten or more. The chain combines TRBV14 with TRBJ1-4, with D unclear. CDR3 length: 14 residues. Germline V gene lookup returns CDR1 SGHDN and CDR2 FVKESK. Trimming stripped 4 bases from V and 0 bases from J, with 6 bases between. CDR3 nucleotides: TGTGCCAGCAGCCGGACGGCAACTAATGAAAAACTGTTTTTT. This translates into CASSRTATNEKLFF.

The gene calls are TRBV7-6 and TRBJ2-3; TRBD2 matches at 10 bases. This CDR3 spans 17 amino acids. Trimming at V came to 4 bases and at J to 1 base, leaving 8 bases not matched to a gene. Germline V CDR1 and CDR2: SGHVS, FNYEAQ. The CDR3 coding sequence is TGTGCCAGCAGCTGGGGCCTAGCGGGGGCTGGCACAGATACGCAGTATTTT. This gives the protein CASSWGLAGAGTDTQYF.

By sample share, this clonotype is medium-sized (0.01 to 0.1%). J is TRBJ1-5 and V is TRBV27; D not resolved. From germline, CDR1 is MNHEY and CDR2 SMNVEV (reference sequence). CDR3 length equals 14 residues. V lost 5 bases to trimming and J lost 0 bases, with 8 bases between them. The CDR3 DNA is TGTGCCAGCAGTCCGGATGTTAGCAATCAGCCCCAGCATTTT. This gives the protein CASSPDVSNQPQHF.

This clonotype was recorded many times. The V gene is TRBV11-2, the J gene TRBJ2-2; possible D gene TRBD1, 6 bases. V was pared by 10 bases and J by 1 base, with 10 bases between. CDR1 is SGHAT and CDR2 is FQNNGV in the germline V gene. The CDR3 length is 13 residues. CDR3 protein: CATKTGNTGELFF. The CDR3 DNA reads TGTGCCACCAAGACAGGGAACACCGGGGAGCTGTTTTTT.

At least ten counts were recorded for this clonotype. The chain recombines TRBV5-1 with TRBJ2-3, with D maybe TRBD2 (6 bases). Germline V gives CDR1 SGHRS, CDR2 YFSETQ. This CDR3 region has 15 residues. V was cut by 1 base and J by 0 bases, with 9 bases left in between. The CDR3 region is CASSLLASSTDTQYF. The CDR3 coding sequence is TGCGCCAGCAGCTTGCTAGCGAGCAGCACAGATACGCAGTATTTT.

Only a few counts were recorded for this clonotype. V gene TRBV27 combines with J gene TRBJ2-3; D unclear. This CDR3 is 14 amino acids long. Germline values: CDR1 MNHEY, CDR2 SMNVEV (reference sequence). V shed 5 bases and J shed 2 bases, with 11 bases lying between them. CDR3 DNA sequence: TGTGCCAGCAGTCCCCGGCCCATCACAGATACGCAGTATTTT. This gives the protein CASSPRPITDTQYF.

This clonotype was seen more than once but under ten times. The CDR3: CSALARLDTEAFF. Written as DNA, the CDR3 is TGCAGTGCTCTCGCCCGGTTGGACACTGAAGCTTTCTTT. The J gene is TRBJ1-1, the V gene TRBV20-1; D is uncertain. The CDR3 is 13 amino acids. CDR1 DFQATT and CDR2 SNEGSKA come from the germline V gene (reference sequence). Trimming pared 5 bases from V and 3 bases from J, leaving 13 bases between.

This clonotype was seen more than once but under ten times. The V gene is TRBV7-9, the J gene TRBJ2-5; 12 bases align to TRBD1. Germline trimming cut 4 bases from V and 5 bases from J; bases unmatched to any gene: 8. Germline-derived CDR1 and CDR2 are SEHNR and FQNEAQ (reference sequence). CDR3 length equals 16 residues. In DNA, the CDR3 is TGTGCCAGCAGCTCCGGGACAGGGGGCGGTCTGGAGACCCAGTACTTC. Translating gives CASSSGTGGGLETQYF.

J is TRBJ1-1 and V is TRBV2; the D is unclear. The germline V and J ends were trimmed by 5 bases and 5 bases, with 15 bases remaining between them. This CDR3 contains 14 residues. Germline CDR1 is SNHLY and CDR2 is FYNNEI. The CDR3 loop reads CASSSDPPLTEAFF. The CDR3 region has the DNA TGTGCCAGCAGTTCCGACCCCCCCTTAACTGAAGCTTTCTTT.

The chain has TRBV11-2 and TRBJ2-3, with D perhaps matching TRBD2 (7 bases). CDR3 length: 17 amino acids. V lost 3 bases and J 5 bases, leaving 21 bases between the germline ends. CDR1 SGHAT and CDR2 FQNNGV come from the germline V gene. CDR3 loop: CASSLGAAGAEQDTQYF. CDR3 in DNA: TGTGCCAGCAGCTTGGGGGCTGCGGGAGCGGAACAAGATACGCAGTATTTT.

The chain uses TRBV19 and TRBJ2-6, with D tentatively TRBD1 (6 bases). Per the germline V gene, CDR1 is LNHDA and CDR2 is SQIVND (reference sequence). The CDR3 is made up of 17 amino acids. V was cut by 3 bases and J by 1 base, with 13 bases left in between. DNA of the CDR3: TGTGCCAGTAGTATCTCAGGGGTGTTTTCTGGGGCCAACGTCCTGACTTTC. Translating gives CASSISGVFSGANVLTF.

This clonotype was seen at least ten times. V usage is TRBV7-9 and J usage is TRBJ2-1; tentative D call: TRBD2 (5 bases). V was shortened by 5 bases and J by 0 bases, with 20 bases between the two germline ends. The germline gives CDR1 SEHNR, CDR2 FQNEAQ (reference sequence). This CDR3 spans 18 amino acids. CDR3 bases: TGTGCCAGCAGCAGTACCCGAGGGTATAAAGACTCCTACAATGAGCAGTTCTTC. This codes for CASSSTRGYKDSYNEQFF.